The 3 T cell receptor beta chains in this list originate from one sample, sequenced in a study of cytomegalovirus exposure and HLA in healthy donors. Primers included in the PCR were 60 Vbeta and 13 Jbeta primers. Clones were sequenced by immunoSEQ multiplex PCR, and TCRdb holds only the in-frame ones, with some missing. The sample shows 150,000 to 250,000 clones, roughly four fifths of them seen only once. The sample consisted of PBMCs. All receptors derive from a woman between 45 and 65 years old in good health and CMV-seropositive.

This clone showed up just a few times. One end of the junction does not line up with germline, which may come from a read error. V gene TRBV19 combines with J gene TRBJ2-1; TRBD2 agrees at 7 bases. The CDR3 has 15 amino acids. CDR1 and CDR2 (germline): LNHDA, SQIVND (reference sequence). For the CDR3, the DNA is TGTGCCAGTAGTGCGGGTGGAACTAGCGACAACGAGCAGTTCTTC. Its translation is CASSAGGTSDNEQFF.

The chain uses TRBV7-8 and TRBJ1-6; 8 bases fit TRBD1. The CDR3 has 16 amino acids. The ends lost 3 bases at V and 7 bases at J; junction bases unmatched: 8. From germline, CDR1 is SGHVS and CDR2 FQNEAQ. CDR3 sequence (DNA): TGTGCCAGCAGCTTCAGCAGGGGGCTGGGGAATTCACCCCTCCACTTT. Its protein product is CASSFSRGLGNSPLHF.

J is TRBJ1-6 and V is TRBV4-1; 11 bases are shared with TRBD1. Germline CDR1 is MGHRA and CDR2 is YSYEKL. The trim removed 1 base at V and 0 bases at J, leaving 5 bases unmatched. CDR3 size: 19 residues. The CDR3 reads CASSQVSGTGGSYNSPLHF. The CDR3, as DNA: TGCGCCAGCAGCCAAGTGTCCGGGACAGGGGGCTCCTATAATTCACCCCTCCACTTT.